These 10 T cell receptor beta chains share one sample of origin, sequenced in a study of T-cell reconstitution after alpha-beta-depleted transplantation in children (dated by TCRdb to about 2016). The sample's treatment or condition label is to be understood as: allogeneic hematopoietic cell transplantation with graft depleted of TCRalphabeta T cells and CD19 B cells. Library construction relied on PCR. The sequencing machine was an Illumina HiSeq 2500. To normalize quantification of the TCRbeta repertoire, the TCR libraries were built with molecular barcoding that relied on unique molecular identifiers. The public reads were reprocessed in TCRdb via fastp at Q25 and MiXCR, keeping in-frame beta chains. One record per CDR3 amino acid sequence lists the most common genes and DNA. This sample holds about 1,000,000 distinct CDR3 sequences; about 29% were observed only once. Of the sample, roughly 31% falls within the top ten clones.

The material was PBMCs, mostly from graft donor cells, obtained 360 days after TCRalphabeta/CD19-depleted stem cell transplant. The receptors were gathered from a boy under three years old who had a stem cell transplant for SCID, so the T cells may come from the graft donor.

This chain joins TRBV5-1 and TRBJ2-5; 12 positions match TRBD2. Germline values: CDR1 SGHRS, CDR2 YFSETQ. The CDR3 sequence is 14 residues long. J gave up 3 bases and V 4 bases, and 1 base lay outside the gene matches. CDR3 DNA sequence: TGCGCCAGCAGCCGGACTAGCGGGGAAGAGACCCAGTACTTC. Protein: CASSRTSGEETQYF.

The V and J genes are TRBV28 and TRBJ1-1; weak D call: TRBD1 (5 bases). The ends were cut back, 2 bases at V and 0 bases at J, with 25 bases in the middle. The CDR3 totals 20 residues. Per germline, CDR1 MDHEN and CDR2 SYDVKM. The CDR3 loop reads CASSLGAAFGAGTMNTEAFF. In nucleotides, the CDR3 is TGTGCCAGCAGTTTAGGAGCCGCTTTCGGGGCAGGGACCATGAACACTGAAGCTTTCTTT.

The chain recombines TRBV12-3 or TRBV12-4 with TRBJ2-1, with 7 bases aligning to TRBD1. CDR3 length: 17 amino acids. V lost 4 bases to trimming and J lost 1 base; unmatched junction nucleotides: 10. CDR3: CASSSTRQGLSYNEQFF. The CDR3 DNA reads TGTGCCAGCAGTTCCACACGACAGGGATTATCCTACAATGAGCAGTTCTTC.

This clonotype was seen a single time. Being one base from a much bigger clone, this may be a read error. V usage is TRBV11-1 and J usage is TRBJ2-5, with D possibly being TRBD1 (5 bases). Trimming shortened V by 3 bases and J by 1 base, and 9 bases separated the two germline ends. CDR1 is SGHAT, CDR2 FQDESV, per germline (reference sequence). The CDR3 is 14 amino acids. The CDR3 DNA follows: TGTGCCAGCAGCTTCGTTACAGGCCAAGAGACCCAGTACTTC. It specifies CASSFVTGQETQYF.

The chain recombines TRBV6-1 with TRBJ2-3; 8 bases match TRBD2. This CDR3 spans 18 amino acids. Germline V gene sequence: CDR1 MNHNS, CDR2 SASEGT. Trimming removed 6 bases from V and 1 base from J; junction bases left unmatched: 15. The CDR3 reads CASSRGSWVSGGTDTQYF. The CDR3 DNA reads TGTGCCAGCAGCCGAGGGAGCTGGGTTAGCGGGGGCACAGATACGCAGTATTTT.

This clonotype was counted a single time. The chain recombines TRBV6-5 with TRBJ2-3; TRBD2 might be the D (6 bases). Germline V CDR1 and CDR2: MNHEY, SVGAGI. The CDR3 runs 13 residues. V lost 4 bases and J lost 7, with 12 bases in between. The CDR3 coding sequence is TGTGCCAGCAGTTCCGCGGGGCGGAATACGCAGTATTTT. The encoded protein is CASSSAGRNTQYF.

This clonotype showed up just a few times. The chain employs TRBV5-6 and TRBJ2-7, with TRBD1 matching 9 bases. Germline CDR1 SGHDT, CDR2 YYEEEE. The CDR3 runs to 14 residues. V was clipped by 0 bases and J by 6 bases; unmatched bases: 4. CDR3 amino acids: CASSLAGTGFEQYF. CDR3 coding DNA: TGTGCCAGCAGCTTGGCCGGGACAGGGTTCGAGCAGTACTTC. Based on the CDR3 plus reference TRBV5-6 and TRBJ2-7, the full variable domain is DAGVTQSPTHLIKTRGQQVTLRCSPKSGHDTVSWYQQALGQGPQFIFQYYEEEERQRGNFPDRFSGHQFPNYSSELNVNALLLGDSALYLCASSLAGTGFEQYFGPGTRLTVT.

J is TRBJ2-1 and V is TRBV9, with TRBD1 as a possible D gene (7 bases). Trimming removed 4 bases at V and 3 bases at J, with 23 bases between. Germline values: CDR1 SGDLS, CDR2 YYNGEE. The CDR3 extends over 18 amino acids. CDR3 amino acids: CASSSSQGGKNGYNEQFF. The CDR3 nucleotides read TGTGCCAGCAGCTCCTCGCAGGGGGGTAAAAATGGCTACAATGAGCAGTTCTTC.

The rearrangement uses TRBV28 and TRBJ2-1, with 9 positions matching TRBD2. The germline gives CDR1 MDHEN, CDR2 SYDVKM. The CDR3 consists of 16 residues. Trimming cost V 3 bases and J 4 bases; bases outside gene matches: 7. DNA of the CDR3: TGTGCCAGCAGTTTCTCGGGACTAGCCTTGTACAATGAGCAGTTCTTC. It is translated as CASSFSGLALYNEQFF.

This rearrangement joins TRBV20-1 to TRBJ2-5, with 8 bases identical to TRBD1. The CDR3 runs 15 residues. Trimming at V came to 0 bases and at J to 6 bases, leaving 9 bases not matched to a gene. CDR1 and CDR2 (germline): DFQATT, SNEGSKA (reference sequence). DNA of the CDR3: TGCAGTGCTAGAGATGCCAGGGGGCTGGGAAAGACCCAGTACTTC. It is translated as CSARDARGLGKTQYF.